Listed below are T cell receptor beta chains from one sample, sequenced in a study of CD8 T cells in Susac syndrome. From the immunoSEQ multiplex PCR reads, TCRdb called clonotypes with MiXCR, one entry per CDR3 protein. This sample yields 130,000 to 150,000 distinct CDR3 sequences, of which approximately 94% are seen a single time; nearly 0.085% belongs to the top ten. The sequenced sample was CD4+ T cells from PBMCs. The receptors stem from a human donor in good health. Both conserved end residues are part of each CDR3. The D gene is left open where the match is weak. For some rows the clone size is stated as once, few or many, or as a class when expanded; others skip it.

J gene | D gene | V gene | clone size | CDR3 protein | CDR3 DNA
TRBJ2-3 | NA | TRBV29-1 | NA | CSVESGGPSTDTQYF | TGCAGCGTTGAGAGCGGAGGGCCTAGCACAGATACGCAGTATTTT
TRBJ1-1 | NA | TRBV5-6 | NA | CASTSLPGTEAFF | TGTGCCAGCACCTCCCTGCCGGGGACTGAAGCTTTCTTT
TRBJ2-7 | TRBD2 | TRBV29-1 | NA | CSVRQTSAYEQYF | TGCAGCGTCCGTCAGACTAGCGCCTACGAGCAGTACTTC
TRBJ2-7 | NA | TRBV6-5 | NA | CASSTLGRSAYEQYF | TGTGCCAGCAGTACCCTAGGGAGATCAGCCTACGAGCAGTACTTC
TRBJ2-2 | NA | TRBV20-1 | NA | CSASPGINTGELFF | TGCAGTGCTAGTCCGGGGATCAACACCGGGGAGCTGTTTTTT
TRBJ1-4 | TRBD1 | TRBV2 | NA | CASSLTGLDEKLFF | TGTGCCAGCAGTTTGACAGGGCTTGATGAAAAACTGTTTTTT
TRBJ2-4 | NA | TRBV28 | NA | CASSLEGTTKNIQYF | TGTGCCAGCAGTTTAGAAGGGACGACCAAAAACATTCAGTACTTC
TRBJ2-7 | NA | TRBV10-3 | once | CAISDRALYEQYF | TGTGCCATCAGTGACAGGGCCCTCTACGAGCAGTACTTC
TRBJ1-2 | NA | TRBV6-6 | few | CASSSRLNYGYTF | TGTGCCAGCAGTTCACGACTTAACTATGGCTACACCTTC
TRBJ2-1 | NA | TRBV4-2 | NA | CASSQERPSYNEQFF | TGTGCCAGCAGCCAAGAAAGACCCTCCTACAATGAGCAGTTCTTC